The 2 T cell receptor beta chains below all came from one sample that was sequenced in a study of cytomegalovirus exposure and HLA in healthy donors. The method was immunoSEQ multiplex PCR; TCRdb's version includes in-frame clones alone and lacks a portion of them. The profile shows some 120,000 clones, approximately 81% of them singletons. The material sequenced was PBMCs. These receptors originate from a woman in her thirties in good health and CMV-seronegative.

This clone occurred once. This chain joins TRBV6-4 and TRBJ2-1; 9 bases line up with TRBD2. Germline V lookup: CDR1 MRHNA, CDR2 SNTAGT. Trimming cost V 4 bases and J 3 bases; bases outside gene matches: 1. This CDR3 is built from 14 residues. The CDR3 DNA sequence: TGTGCCAGCAGTGTAGCGGGGGACTACAATGAGCAGTTCTTC. Encoded protein: CASSVAGDYNEQFF.

This chain uses TRBV6-6 with TRBJ1-4, with a tentative D call TRBD1 (6 bases). Trimming took off 2 bases at V and 8 bases at J, with 12 bases between the two ends. The CDR3 runs to 14 residues. Looked up from germline, CDR1 is MNHNY and CDR2 is SVGAGI (reference sequence). The CDR3 sequence: CASSYLRTAEKLFF. DNA for the CDR3: TGTGCCAGCAGTTACCTCAGGACAGCCGAAAAACTGTTTTTT.